The T cell receptor (beta chain) under discussion was sequenced for a study of T cells in Graves' hyperthyroidism and ophthalmopathy. The V end lost 6 bases, the J end lost 3 bases, and 38 bases lay between the germline ends. CDR3 length: 22 amino acids. What was amplified from RNA transcripts were TCR beta CDR3 regions. First-round RT-PCR with HTBI primers amplified the TCR CDR3 region. TCRdb re-called the multiplex PCR reads with MiXCR, one entry per CDR3 protein. The profile shows around 450,000 distinct CDR3 sequences, less than 20% of them singletons. This clonotype was seen ten or more times. The sequenced material came from blood. This chain joins TRBV12-3 or TRBV12-4 and TRBJ2-5, with D perhaps given as TRBD1 or TRBD2 (11 bases each). The TCR was taken from a woman under 30 with Graves' hyperthyroidism. The CDR3 coding sequence is TGTGCCAGCAGCCTAGGACAGGGGGCTTCCCTAGCGGGAGGAACGGGGAAAGAGACCCAGTACTTC. Its translation is CASSLGQGASLAGGTGKETQYF.